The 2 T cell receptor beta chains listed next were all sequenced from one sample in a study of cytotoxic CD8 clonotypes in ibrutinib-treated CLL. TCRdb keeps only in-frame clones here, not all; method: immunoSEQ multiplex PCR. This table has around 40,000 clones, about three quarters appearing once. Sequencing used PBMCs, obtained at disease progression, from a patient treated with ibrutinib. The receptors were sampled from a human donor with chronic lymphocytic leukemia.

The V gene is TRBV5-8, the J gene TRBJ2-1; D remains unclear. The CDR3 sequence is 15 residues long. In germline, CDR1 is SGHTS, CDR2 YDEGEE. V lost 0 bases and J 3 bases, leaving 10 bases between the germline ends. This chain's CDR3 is CASSLAGRSYNEQFF. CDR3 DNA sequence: TGTGCCAGCAGCTTGGCCGGTAGGAGCTACAATGAGCAGTTCTTC.

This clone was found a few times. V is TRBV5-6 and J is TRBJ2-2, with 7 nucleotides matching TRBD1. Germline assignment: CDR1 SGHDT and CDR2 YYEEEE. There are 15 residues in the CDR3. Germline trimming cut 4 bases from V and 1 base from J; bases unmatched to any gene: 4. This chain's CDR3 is CASSLGTVNTGELFF. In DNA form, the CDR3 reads TGTGCCAGCAGCCTCGGGACAGTGAACACCGGGGAGCTGTTTTTT. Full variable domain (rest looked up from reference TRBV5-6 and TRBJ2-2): DAGVTQSPTHLIKTRGQQVTLRCSPKSGHDTVSWYQQALGQGPQFIFQYYEEEERQRGNFPDRFSGHQFPNYSSELNVNALLLGDSALYLCASSLGTVNTGELFFGEGSRLTVL.